These 4 T cell receptor beta chains were all obtained from the same sample, sequenced in a study of blood T cells in healthy people across ages. Through a sample-barcoded 5' primer and a J-beta primer mix, a second PCR was run for about 6 to 12 cycles. A single record per CDR3 protein comes from TCRdb applying MiXCR to the 5' RACE reads. The repertoire consists of approximately 670,000 distinct CDR3 sequences, with about 43% occurring once and the leading ten covering 25% to 30%. Sequences were obtained from blood. The receptors were gathered from a man older than 75 in good health.

This clonotype was counted between two and nine times. The rearrangement joins TRBV7-2 to TRBJ2-4; possibly TRBD1 for D (5 bases). CDR3 length: 15 amino acids. From germline, CDR1 is SGHTA and CDR2 FQGNSA. V shed 1 base and J shed 7 bases, with 14 bases lying between them. CDR3 sequence reads: CASSLDYGARNIQYF. The CDR3 DNA is TGTGCCAGCAGCTTAGATTATGGGGCCAGGAACATTCAGTACTTC.

This chain uses TRBV6-5 with TRBJ2-3; TRBD2 matches at 8 bases. Germline V gene data show CDR1 as MNHEY and CDR2 as SVGAGI. The CDR3 extends over 15 amino acids. Germline trimming cut 6 bases from V and 2 bases from J; bases unmatched to any gene: 7. The CDR3 bases are TGTGCCAGCAGGAGCTTAGCGGGATTCACAGATACGCAGTATTTT. This encodes CASRSLAGFTDTQYF.

This clonotype showed up just a few times. The V and J genes are TRBV15 and TRBJ1-2; TRBD1 agrees at 7 bases. This CDR3 is built from 14 residues. In germline, CDR1 is LNHNV, CDR2 YYDKDF (reference sequence). The V and J ends lost 5 bases and 4 bases, in that order; junction bases with no gene match: 7. The CDR3 DNA reads TGTGCCACCAGCCCGGGACAGAATCCCTATGGCTACACCTTC. Translation: CATSPGQNPYGYTF. The variable domain in full, with the rest retrieved from reference TRBV15 and TRBJ1-2, is DAMVIQNPRYQVTQFGKPVTLSCSQTLNHNVMYWYQQKSSQAPKLLFHYYDKDFNNEADTPDNFQSRRPNTSFCFLDIRSPGLGDTAMYLCATSPGQNPYGYTFGSGTRLTVV.

This chain links TRBV9 with TRBJ2-1, with TRBD1 identical over 9 bases. Germline V gene lookup returns CDR1 SGDLS and CDR2 YYNGEE. V shed 3 bases and J 9 bases; nucleotides not matched to a gene: 10. The CDR3 extends over 15 amino acids. The CDR3 sequence: CASSEGTGPLREQFF. The CDR3, as DNA: TGTGCCAGCAGCGAGGGGACAGGGCCCCTACGTGAGCAGTTCTTC.